One and the same sample provided the 18 T cell receptor beta chains below, sequenced in a study of blood T cell repertoires in COVID-19. Clones were read by immunoSEQ multiplex PCR, and TCRdb kept only the in-frame ones, dropping some. The table lists more than 85,000 clones, around 80% of them singletons. The sample consisted of peripheral blood. These receptors all come from a man in his 70s with acute or convalescent COVID-19.

For this clone: One junction end does not reproduce the germline sequence, and a read error may be involved. The V gene is TRBV29-1, the J gene TRBJ2-3; 11 nucleotides agree with TRBD2. Germline V lookup: CDR1 SQVTM, CDR2 ANQGSEA. The CDR3 is made up of 14 amino acids. Here the CDR3 reads CSVASGGTTNTQYF. Here the CDR3 DNA reads TGCAGCGTCGCTAGCGGGGGGACCACAAATACGCAGTATTTT.

This clone was found once. The chain has TRBV7-9 and TRBJ2-7; TRBD2 aligns across 12 bases. The CDR3 is 18 residues long. Per germline, CDR1 SEHNR and CDR2 FQNEAQ (reference sequence). V shed 3 bases and J 0 bases; nucleotides not matched to a gene: 9. The CDR3 protein is CASSFQGLTSGSSYEQYF. The CDR3 DNA reads as TGTGCCAGCAGCTTCCAAGGGCTGACTAGCGGGAGCTCCTACGAGCAGTACTTC.

This clone was counted only a few times. This rearrangement joins TRBV3-1 (or the pseudogene TRBV3-2) to TRBJ2-3; the D gene is possibly TRBD1 (5 bases). The germline V gene encodes CDR1 LGHDT and CDR2 YNNKEL (reference sequence). The CDR3 consists of 15 residues. With 4 bases removed from V and 0 bases from J, the gap between germline ends came to 11 bases. The CDR3 here is CASSPTGTSTDTQYF. CDR3 in DNA: TGTGCCAGCAGCCCAACAGGTACTAGCACAGATACGCAGTATTTT.

The chain couples TRBV6-1 to TRBJ2-7; tentative D call: TRBD1 (6 bases). V lost 4 bases to trimming and J lost 6 bases, with 22 bases between them. Germline lookup yields CDR1 MNHNS and CDR2 SASEGT. The CDR3 has 16 residues. The CDR3 DNA is TGTGCCAGCAGTGGGGCAGGGGTGGCCAGTGGTGTCGAGCAGTACTTC. Translation gives CASSGAGVASGVEQYF.

The chain uses TRBV10-3 and TRBJ2-3, with 9 bases matching TRBD1. CDR3 length: 17 amino acids. V shed 0 bases and J 4 bases; nucleotides not matched to a gene: 8. The germline V gene encodes CDR1 ENHRY and CDR2 SYGVKD. The CDR3 DNA follows: TGTGCCATCAGTGAGTCTGGCGCACAGGGGGCCGCAGATACGCAGTATTTT. As protein: CAISESGAQGAADTQYF.

This clone was observed a single time. This rearrangement joins TRBV27 to TRBJ2-5; D may be TRBD2 (6 bases). The V gene's germline CDR1 is MNHEY and CDR2 SMNVEV (reference sequence). Trimming pared 6 bases from V and 3 bases from J, leaving 14 bases between. The CDR3 is 14 residues long. CDR3 residues: CASSRGNSKETQYF. As DNA, the CDR3 is TGTGCCAGCAGCCGCGGGAACAGTAAAGAGACCCAGTACTTC.

The chain joins TRBV6-6 to TRBJ2-7; 10 bases agree with TRBD2. Germline V lookup: CDR1 MNHNY, CDR2 SVGAGI (reference sequence). The CDR3 is made up of 16 amino acids. The J segment lost 4 bases and the V segment lost 0 bases, leaving 6 bases of the junction unmatched. The CDR3 region has the DNA TGTGCCAGCAGTTACTCGATAACTAGCGGGATGTACGAGCAGTACTTC. Protein sequence: CASSYSITSGMYEQYF.

The chain employs TRBV30 and TRBJ1-1; tentatively, D is TRBD1 (5 bases). Trimming took 3 bases from V and 3 from J, leaving 5 bases between them. This CDR3 contains 11 residues. Germline lookup yields CDR1 GTSNPN and CDR2 SVGIG (reference sequence). The CDR3 region has the DNA TGTGCCTGGAGGGGGCACACTGAAGCTTTCTTT. Translated, it gives CAWRGHTEAFF.

The chain joins TRBV6-5 to TRBJ1-5; D may be TRBD1 (5 bases). Germline CDR1 and CDR2: MNHEY and SVGAGI. This CDR3 is 14 amino acids long. V was shortened by 2 bases and J by 10 bases, with 15 bases between the two germline ends. The CDR3 coding sequence is TGTGCCAGCAGTTACCGGAGGGACGGGTATCCCCAGCATTTT. Its translation is CASSYRRDGYPQHF.

The chain recombines TRBV5-1 with TRBJ1-2; D gene unclear. Germline CDR1 and CDR2: SGHRS and YFSETQ. The V end was cut by 4 bases, the J end by 5 bases, with 15 bases between. This CDR3 spans 14 amino acids. In DNA, the CDR3 is TGCGCCAGCAGCGCGAACCAAAGAGGGTATGGCTACACCTTC. Translation gives CASSANQRGYGYTF.

This chain uses TRBV5-5 with TRBJ1-2; D is undetermined. The CDR3 is 16 residues long. V was clipped by 1 base and J by 3 bases, with 16 bases between them. CDR1 and CDR2 (germline): SGHKS, YYEKEE (reference sequence). The chain's CDR3 is CASSLWAQKADYGYTF. CDR3 DNA: TGTGCCAGCAGCTTGTGGGCCCAAAAGGCCGACTATGGCTACACCTTC. Complete variable domain (other parts from reference TRBV5-5 and TRBJ1-2): DAGVTQSPTHLIKTRGQQVTLRCSPISGHKSVSWYQQVLGQGPQFIFQYYEKEERGRGNFPDRFSARQFPNYSSELNVNALLLGDSALYLCASSLWAQKADYGYTFGSGTRLTVV.

The J gene is TRBJ1-1, the V gene TRBV28, with D unclear. V lost 8 bases to trimming and J lost 0 bases, with 19 bases between them. Germline values: CDR1 MDHEN, CDR2 SYDVKM. The length of the CDR3 is 16 residues. CDR3 bases: TGTGCCAGCCAGGACGTCGGGGTATCTTTGAACACTGAAGCTTTCTTT. It codes for CASQDVGVSLNTEAFF.

The chain employs TRBV18 and TRBJ2-1; 7 bases are shared with TRBD1. With 3 bases clipped from V and 0 bases from J, the junction kept 2 bases outside the gene matches. Germline V gene sequence: CDR1 KGHSH, CDR2 LQKENI. The CDR3 is 15 residues long. This chain's CDR3 is CASSPGQSSYNEQFF. The CDR3 DNA sequence: TGTGCCAGCTCACCGGGACAGAGCTCCTACAATGAGCAGTTCTTC.

In DNA, the CDR3 is TGTGCCAGCAGCGACCTAGCGGGACCGATCAATGAGCAGTTCTTC. Translating it yields CASSDLAGPINEQFF. The chain joins TRBV6-5 to TRBJ2-1; 9 nucleotides align to TRBD2. Germline CDR1 and CDR2: MNHEY and SVGAGI. V was clipped by 6 bases and J by 6 bases; unmatched bases: 9. CDR3 size: 15 residues.

V and J are TRBV6-5 and TRBJ1-1, with 7 bases that match TRBD1. Germline V gives CDR1 MNHEY, CDR2 SVGAGI. Unmatched junction bases numbered 16, after V lost 8 bases and J lost 7 bases. This CDR3 comprises 15 residues. The CDR3 protein is CASRITGEPGNEAFF. The CDR3 DNA reads TGTGCCAGCCGGATTACAGGGGAACCAGGTAATGAAGCTTTCTTT.

The CDR3 protein is CAISESVGKAGGSYNEQFF. The CDR3 DNA sequence: TGTGCCATCAGTGAGTCGGTGGGAAAAGCGGGGGGTTCGTACAATGAGCAGTTCTTC. The chain carries TRBV10-3 and TRBJ2-1; 9 nucleotides align to TRBD2. The junction had 13 bases not matched to a gene; V was cut back by 0 bases and J by 4 bases. The CDR3 length is 19 residues. Germline values: CDR1 ENHRY, CDR2 SYGVKD.

Here the CDR3 DNA reads TGTGCCAGCAGTTACACATCTGGGGCCAACGTCCTGACTTTC. The encoded protein is CASSYTSGANVLTF. The rearrangement uses TRBV6-5 and TRBJ2-6, with D unclear. V lost 2 bases and J 1 base, leaving 3 bases between the germline ends. This CDR3 is built from 14 residues. Germline CDR1 MNHEY, CDR2 SVGAGI.

The chain links TRBV5-1 to TRBJ2-1; 7 nucleotides line up with TRBD1. V dropped 4 bases and J dropped 4; count of bases not matched to a gene: 8. The germline V gene encodes CDR1 SGHRS and CDR2 YFSETQ. This CDR3 is built from 15 residues. The CDR3 nucleotides are TGCGCCAGCAGCCGGGACAGTCAAGATTACAATGAGCAGTTCTTC. This translates into CASSRDSQDYNEQFF.